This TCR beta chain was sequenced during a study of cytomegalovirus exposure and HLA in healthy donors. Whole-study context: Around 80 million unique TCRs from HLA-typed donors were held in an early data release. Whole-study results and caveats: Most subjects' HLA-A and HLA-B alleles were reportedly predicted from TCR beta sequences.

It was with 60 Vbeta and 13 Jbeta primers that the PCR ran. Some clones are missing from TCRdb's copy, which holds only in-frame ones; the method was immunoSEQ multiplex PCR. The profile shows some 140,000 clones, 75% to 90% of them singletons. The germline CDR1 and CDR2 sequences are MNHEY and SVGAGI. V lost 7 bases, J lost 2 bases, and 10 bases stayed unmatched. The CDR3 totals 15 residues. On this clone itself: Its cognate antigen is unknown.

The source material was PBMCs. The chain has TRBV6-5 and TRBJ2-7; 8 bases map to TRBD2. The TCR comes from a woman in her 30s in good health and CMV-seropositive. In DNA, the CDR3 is TGTGCCAGCACCCTAAGCGGGAGATACCCCTACGAGCAGTACTTC. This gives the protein CASTLSGRYPYEQYF.